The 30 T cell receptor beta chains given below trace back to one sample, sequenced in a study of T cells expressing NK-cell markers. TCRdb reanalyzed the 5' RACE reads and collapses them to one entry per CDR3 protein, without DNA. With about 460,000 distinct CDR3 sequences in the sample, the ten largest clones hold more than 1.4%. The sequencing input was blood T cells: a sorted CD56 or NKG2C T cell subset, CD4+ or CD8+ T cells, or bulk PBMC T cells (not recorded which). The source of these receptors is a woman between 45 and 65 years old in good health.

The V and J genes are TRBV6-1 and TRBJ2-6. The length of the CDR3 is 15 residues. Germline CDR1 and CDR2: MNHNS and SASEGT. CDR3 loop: CASTRGISGANVLTF.

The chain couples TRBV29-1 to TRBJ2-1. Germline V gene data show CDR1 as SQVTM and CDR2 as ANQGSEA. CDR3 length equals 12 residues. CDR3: CSVIGLYNEQFF.

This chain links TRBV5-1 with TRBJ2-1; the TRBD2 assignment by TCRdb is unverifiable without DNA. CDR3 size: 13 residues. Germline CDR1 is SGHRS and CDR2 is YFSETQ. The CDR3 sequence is CASSSTPGGKQFF.

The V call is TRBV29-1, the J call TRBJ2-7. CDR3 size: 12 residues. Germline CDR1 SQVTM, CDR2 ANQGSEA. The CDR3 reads CSGVGNGGEQYF.

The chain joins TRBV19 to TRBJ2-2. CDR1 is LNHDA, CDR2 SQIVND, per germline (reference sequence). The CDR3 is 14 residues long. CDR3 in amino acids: CATQDEVWGGELFF.

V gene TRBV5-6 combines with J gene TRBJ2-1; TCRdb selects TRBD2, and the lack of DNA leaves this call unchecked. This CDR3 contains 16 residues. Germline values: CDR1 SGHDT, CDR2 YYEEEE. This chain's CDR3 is CASSSPGLAGWNEQFF.

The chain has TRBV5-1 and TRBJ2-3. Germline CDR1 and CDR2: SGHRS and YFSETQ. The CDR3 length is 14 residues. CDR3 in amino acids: CASSLAQGTDTQYF.

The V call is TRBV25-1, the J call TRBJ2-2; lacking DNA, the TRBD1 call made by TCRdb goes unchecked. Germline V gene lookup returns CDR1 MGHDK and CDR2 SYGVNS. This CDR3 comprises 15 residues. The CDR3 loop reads CASSSGGTDTGELFF.

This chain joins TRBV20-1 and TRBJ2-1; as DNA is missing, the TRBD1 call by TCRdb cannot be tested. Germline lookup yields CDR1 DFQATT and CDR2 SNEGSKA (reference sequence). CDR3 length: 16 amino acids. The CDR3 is CSARGRDPISYNEQFF.

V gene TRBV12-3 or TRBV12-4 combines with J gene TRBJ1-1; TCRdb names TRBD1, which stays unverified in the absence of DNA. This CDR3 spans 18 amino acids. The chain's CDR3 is CASSLVAGAGGGWTEAFF.

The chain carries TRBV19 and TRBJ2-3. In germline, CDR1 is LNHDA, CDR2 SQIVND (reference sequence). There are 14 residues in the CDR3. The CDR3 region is CASSIDRAKDTQYF.

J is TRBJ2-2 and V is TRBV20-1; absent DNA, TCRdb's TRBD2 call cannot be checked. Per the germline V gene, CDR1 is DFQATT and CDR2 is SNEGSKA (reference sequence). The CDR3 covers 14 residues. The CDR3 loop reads CSAEVAGNTGELFF.

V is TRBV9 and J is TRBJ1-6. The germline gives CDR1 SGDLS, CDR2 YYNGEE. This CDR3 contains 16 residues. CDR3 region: CASSVTPRRDNSPLHF. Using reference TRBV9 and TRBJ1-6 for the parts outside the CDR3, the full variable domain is DSGVTQTPKHLITATGQRVTLRCSPRSGDLSVYWYQQSLDQGLQFLIQYYNGEERAKGNILERFSAQQFPDLHSELNLSSLELGDSALYFCASSVTPRRDNSPLHFGNGTRLTVT.

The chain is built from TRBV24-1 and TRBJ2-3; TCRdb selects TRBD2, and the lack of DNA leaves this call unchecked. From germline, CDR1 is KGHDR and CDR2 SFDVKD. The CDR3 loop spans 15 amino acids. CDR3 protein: CATSFSGEVLDTQYF.

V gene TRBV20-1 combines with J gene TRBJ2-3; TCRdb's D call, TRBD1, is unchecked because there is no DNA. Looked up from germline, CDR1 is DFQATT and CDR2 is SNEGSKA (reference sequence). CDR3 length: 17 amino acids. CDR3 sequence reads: CSARDPLGGHHTDTQYF.

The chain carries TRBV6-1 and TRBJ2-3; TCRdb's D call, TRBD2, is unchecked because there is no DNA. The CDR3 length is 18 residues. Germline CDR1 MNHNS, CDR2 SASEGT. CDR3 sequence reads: CASVLAAGGPLGTDTQYF.

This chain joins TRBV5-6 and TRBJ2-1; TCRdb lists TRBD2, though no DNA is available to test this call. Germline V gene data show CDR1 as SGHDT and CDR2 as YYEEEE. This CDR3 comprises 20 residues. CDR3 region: CASSLFPQSSGRRSYNEQFF.

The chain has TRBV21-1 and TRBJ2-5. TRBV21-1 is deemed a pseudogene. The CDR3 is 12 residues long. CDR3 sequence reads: CASSKSWETQYF.

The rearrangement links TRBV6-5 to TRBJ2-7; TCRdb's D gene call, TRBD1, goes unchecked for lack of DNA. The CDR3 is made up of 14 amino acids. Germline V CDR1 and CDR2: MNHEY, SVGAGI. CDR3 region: CASPRDRGAYEQYF.

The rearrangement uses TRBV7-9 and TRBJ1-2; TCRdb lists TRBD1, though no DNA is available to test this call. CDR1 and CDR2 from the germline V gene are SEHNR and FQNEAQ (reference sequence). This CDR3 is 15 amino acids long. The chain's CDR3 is CASSLAGQKGYGYTF.

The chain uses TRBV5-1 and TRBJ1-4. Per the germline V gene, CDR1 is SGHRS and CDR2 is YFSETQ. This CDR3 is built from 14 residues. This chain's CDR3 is CASSHSNKGEKLFF.

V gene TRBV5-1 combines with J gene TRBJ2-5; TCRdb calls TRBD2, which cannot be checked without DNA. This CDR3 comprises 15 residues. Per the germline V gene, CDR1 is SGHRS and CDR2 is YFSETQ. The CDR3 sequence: CASSLELANQETQYF.

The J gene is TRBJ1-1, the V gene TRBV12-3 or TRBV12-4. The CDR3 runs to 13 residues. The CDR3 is CASSLIPPSMAFF.

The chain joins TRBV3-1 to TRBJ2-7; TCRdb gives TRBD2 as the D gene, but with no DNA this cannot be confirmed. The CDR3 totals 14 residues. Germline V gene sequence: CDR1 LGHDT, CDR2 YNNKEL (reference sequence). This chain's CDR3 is CASSPRRTSGEQYF.

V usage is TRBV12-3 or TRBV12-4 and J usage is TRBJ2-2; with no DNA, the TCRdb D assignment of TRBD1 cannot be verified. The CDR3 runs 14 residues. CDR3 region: CASSFGTIPGELFF.

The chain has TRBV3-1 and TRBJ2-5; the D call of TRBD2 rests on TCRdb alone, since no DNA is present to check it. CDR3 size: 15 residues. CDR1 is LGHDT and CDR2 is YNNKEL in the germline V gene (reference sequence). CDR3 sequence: CASSQGPGAMETQYF.

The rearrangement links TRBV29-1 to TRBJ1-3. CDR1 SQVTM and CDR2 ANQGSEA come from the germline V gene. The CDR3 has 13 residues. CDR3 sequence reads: CSVGAFSGNTIYF.

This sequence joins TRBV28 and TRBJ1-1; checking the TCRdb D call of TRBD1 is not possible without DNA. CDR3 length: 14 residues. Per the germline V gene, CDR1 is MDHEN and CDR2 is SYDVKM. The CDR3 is CASRSSGDHTEAFF.

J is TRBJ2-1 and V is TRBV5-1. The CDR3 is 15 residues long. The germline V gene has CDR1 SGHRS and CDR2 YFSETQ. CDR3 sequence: CASSAEPGLYNEQFF.

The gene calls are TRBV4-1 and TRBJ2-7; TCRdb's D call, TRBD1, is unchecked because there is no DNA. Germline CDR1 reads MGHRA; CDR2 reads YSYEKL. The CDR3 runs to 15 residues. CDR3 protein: CASSQVPGFTYEQYF.